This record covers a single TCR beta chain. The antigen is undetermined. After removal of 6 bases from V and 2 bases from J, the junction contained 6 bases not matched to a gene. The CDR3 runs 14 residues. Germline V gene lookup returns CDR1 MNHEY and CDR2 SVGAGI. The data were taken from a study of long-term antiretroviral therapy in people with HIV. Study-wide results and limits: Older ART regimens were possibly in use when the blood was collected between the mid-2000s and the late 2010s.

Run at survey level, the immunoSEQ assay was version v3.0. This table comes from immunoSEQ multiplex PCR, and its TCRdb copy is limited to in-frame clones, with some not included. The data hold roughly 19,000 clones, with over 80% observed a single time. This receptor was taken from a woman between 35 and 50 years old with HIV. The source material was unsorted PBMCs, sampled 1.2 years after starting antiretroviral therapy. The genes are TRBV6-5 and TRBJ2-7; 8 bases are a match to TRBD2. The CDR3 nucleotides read TGTGCCAGCAGGAGCCGGGAGGGGACCTACGAGCAGTACTTC. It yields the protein CASRSREGTYEQYF.